This is a list of T cell receptor beta chains from one sample in a study of blood T cell repertoires in COVID-19. Some clones are missing from TCRdb's copy, which holds only in-frame ones; the method was immunoSEQ multiplex PCR. The sample holds some 97,000 clones, around 90% seen once. The sequenced material came from peripheral blood. These receptors were collected from a woman aged 60 to 75 with acute or convalescent COVID-19. Both conserved end residues are part of each CDR3. D genes are given only for firm matches. The listing skips clone size in some rows; elsewhere it reads once, few, many or a size class.

j_call v_call d_call clone_size cdr3_aa cdr3_nt
TRBJ1-5 TRBV30 TRBD1 few CAWGTGGLQPQHF TGTGCCTGGGGGACAGGGGGTTTACAGCCCCAGCATTTT
TRBJ2-5 TRBV19 - - CASSIRWIQETQYF TGTGCCAGTAGTATCAGGTGGATACAAGAGACCCAGTACTTC
TRBJ2-4 TRBV7-9 - - CASSPRGLNIQYF TGTGCCAGCAGCCCTCGGGGTCTGAACATTCAGTACTTC
TRBJ1-2 TRBV28 TRBD1 - CASSSGTGIHGYTF TGTGCCAGCAGTTCCGGGACAGGTATACATGGCTACACCTTC
TRBJ1-2 TRBV6-5 TRBD1 - CASGATGGYGYTF TGTGCCAGCGGGGCCACAGGGGGCTATGGCTACACCTTC
TRBJ1-5 TRBV6-6 TRBD1 once CASSNQQGASNQPQHF TGTGCCAGCAGTAATCAACAGGGGGCCAGCAATCAGCCCCAGCATTTT
TRBJ2-1 TRBV3-1/TRBV3-2 - - CASSQRRAPNEQFF TGTGCCAGCAGCCAAAGGAGGGCCCCTAATGAGCAGTTCTTC
TRBJ1-3 TRBV10-2 - - CASSRGLDGNTIYF TGCGCCAGCAGTCGGGGACTGGATGGAAACACCATATATTTT
TRBJ2-2 TRBV11-3 TRBD1 - CASSLDGQGPTGELFF TGTGCCAGCAGCTTAGATGGACAGGGGCCCACCGGGGAGCTGTTTTTT
TRBJ2-7 TRBV25-1 TRBD1 - CASQKGAGPYEQYF TGTGCCAGCCAGAAGGGGGCTGGCCCCTACGAGCAGTACTTC
TRBJ1-1 TRBV19 TRBD1 - CASSIGTGRAMNTEAFF TGTGCCAGTAGTATCGGGACAGGGAGGGCCATGAACACTGAAGCTTTCTTT
TRBJ1-2 TRBV6-5 - - CASSYDNNYGYTF TGTGCCAGCAGTTATGACAATAACTATGGCTACACCTTC
TRBJ2-3 TRBV5-4 - - CASSLVAAGTDTQYF TGTGCCAGCAGCTTGGTTGCGGCAGGCACAGATACGCAGTATTTT
TRBJ2-1 TRBV7-9 TRBD2 once CASSLVHLAGGNEQFF TGTGCCAGCAGCTTAGTTCACCTAGCGGGAGGGAATGAGCAGTTCTTC
TRBJ1-2 TRBV6-1 - once CASSESQALIPYGYTF TGTGCCAGCAGTGAATCTCAAGCCCTTATTCCCTATGGCTACACCTTC
TRBJ2-1 TRBV7-8 TRBD1 - CASSSLRDRGQNNEQFF TGTGCCAGCAGCTCCCTAAGGGACAGGGGGCAAAACAATGAGCAGTTCTTC
TRBJ2-1 TRBV24-1 TRBD2 once CATSGTSGSWGDNEQFF TGTGCCACCAGCGGGACTAGCGGGAGTTGGGGGGACAATGAGCAGTTCTTC
TRBJ1-1 TRBV29-1 TRBD1 - CSATRDSLEAFF TGCAGCGCTACCCGGGACAGCCTTGAAGCTTTCTTT
TRBJ1-3 TRBV6-6 - - CASSPRGNTIYF TGTGCCAGCAGCCCCAGGGGAAACACCATATATTTT
TRBJ2-1 TRBV27 - - CASSYPRGHYNEQFF TGTGCCAGCAGTTACCCGCGGGGGCACTACAATGAGCAGTTCTTC
TRBJ1-1 TRBV19 TRBD1 - CASSPGQGRANTEAFF TGTGCCAGTAGTCCGGGACAGGGGCGCGCCAACACTGAAGCTTTCTTT
TRBJ1-3 TRBV14 TRBD1 - CASSQGAGGQGLVNTIYF TGTGCCAGCAGCCAAGGCGCCGGGGGACAGGGTCTCGTGAACACCATATATTTT
TRBJ2-5 TRBV7-9 - - CASSLMTEETQYF TGTGCCAGCAGCTTAATGACGGAGGAGACCCAGTACTTC
TRBJ1-2 TRBV7-9 - - CASSPSGGGNYGYTF TGTGCCAGCAGCCCCTCGGGAGGGGGTAACTATGGCTACACCTTC
TRBJ1-5 TRBV4-2 TRBD1 - CASSQAGTGGNQPQHF TGTGCCAGCAGCCAAGCCGGGACAGGTGGCAATCAGCCCCAGCATTTT
TRBJ2-3 TRBV4-2 TRBD1 - CASSSDRVSARTDTQYF TGTGCCAGCAGCTCGGACAGGGTGAGCGCTCGCACAGATACGCAGTATTTT
TRBJ2-1 TRBV29-1 - once CSPLGLNNEQFF TGCAGCCCCCTAGGACTTAACAATGAGCAGTTCTTC
TRBJ1-4 TRBV5-1 - once CASSRTAPGEKLFF TGCGCCAGCAGTCGGACAGCGCCTGGGGAAAAACTGTTTTTT
TRBJ1-3 TRBV6-1 TRBD1 - CASSEVSTGHVGNTIYF TGTGCCAGCAGTGAAGTTTCGACAGGGCATGTTGGAAACACCATATATTTT
TRBJ1-1 TRBV27 - - CASSLALQGTMNTEAFF TGTGCCAGCAGTTTAGCCCTACAGGGTACCATGAACACTGAAGCTTTCTTT
TRBJ1-1 TRBV30 - - CAWSVLGFGNTEAFF TGTGCCTGGAGTGTACTAGGGTTTGGGAACACTGAAGCTTTCTTT
TRBJ1-3 TRBV14 - - CASSQLGTYGNTIYF TGTGCCAGCAGCCAATTAGGGACATATGGAAACACCATATATTTT
TRBJ1-3 TRBV6-6 TRBD1 - CASWGQGTGGNTIYF TGTGCCAGCTGGGGACAGGGGACGGGTGGAAACACCATATATTTT
TRBJ2-2 TRBV29-1 - - CSAKGLLNTGELFF TGCAGCGCTAAGGGGCTGTTGAACACCGGGGAGCTGTTTTTT
TRBJ2-1 TRBV30 TRBD2 - CAWREYLAGGYNEQFF TGTGCCTGGAGGGAATACCTAGCGGGAGGGTACAATGAGCAGTTCTTC
TRBJ2-1 TRBV5-1 TRBD2 - CASSLASLAGVNEQFF TGCGCCAGCAGCTTGGCGAGCTTAGCGGGAGTCAATGAGCAGTTCTTC
TRBJ2-5 TRBV5-8 - - CASSLAARRGETQYF TGTGCCAGCAGCTTGGCCGCCCGCCGGGGAGAGACCCAGTACTTC
TRBJ1-4 TRBV30 - - CAWSDRAKSTNEKLFF TGTGCCTGGAGTGACAGGGCCAAATCAACTAATGAAAAACTGTTTTTT
TRBJ2-3 TRBV7-3 TRBD1 - CASSLTTGGVADTQYF TGTGCCAGCAGCTTAACGACAGGGGGAGTAGCAGATACGCAGTATTTT
TRBJ2-7 TRBV18 TRBD1 once CASSPTGARYEQYF TGTGCCAGCTCACCGACAGGGGCCCGCTACGAGCAGTACTTC
TRBJ1-2 TRBV19 - - CASSRTLTDNYGYTF TGTGCCAGTAGTAGAACCCTGACAGATAACTATGGCTACACCTTC
TRBJ1-6 TRBV19 - - CASSMTASYNSPLHF TGTGCCAGTAGTATGACAGCCTCCTATAATTCACCCCTCCACTTT
TRBJ1-1 TRBV7-9 - - CASSSRLGGPDTEAFF TGTGCCAGCAGCTCTCGGTTGGGAGGGCCTGACACTGAAGCTTTCTTT
TRBJ2-5 TRBV5-4 - - CASSFGQGLETQYF TGTGCCAGCAGCTTCGGCCAGGGCCTAGAGACCCAGTACTTC
TRBJ1-1 TRBV27 - - CASSLFGRLNTEAFF TGTGCCAGCAGTTTATTTGGCCGATTGAACACTGAAGCTTTCTTT
TRBJ1-3 TRBV4-2 TRBD1 once CASSHEAGTGIMRGNTIYF TGTGCCAGCAGCCACGAGGCCGGGACAGGGATTATGAGAGGAAACACCATATATTTT